This record looks at one T cell receptor beta chain sequence and its context. The study counted Cohort 3 donors as recovered given two negative PCRs, clearance, or symptom resolution. Authors' methods: Nucleated cell number was recorded as an estimate derived from reference gene primer amplification. Assay used: immunoSEQ multiplex PCR; TCRdb lists only in-frame clones, some missing. V and J calls and clone size are copied from that table; D and trimming were computed from the DNA. The sample lists about 310,000 clones; about nine tenths were seen once. This sample stems from a study of blood T cell repertoires in COVID-19. On the study more broadly: Sources were T cells, B-cell-depleted T cells, or PBMCs; the material itself was cDNA or gDNA.

In germline, CDR1 is MNHEY, CDR2 SVGAGI. V lost 4 bases and J lost 1; bases outside the gene matches: 4. There are 14 residues in the CDR3. This TCR derives from a man between 60 and 75 years old who had recovered from COVID-19. V and J are TRBV6-5 and TRBJ2-7, with TRBD2 matching over 7 bases. Material: PBMCs or T cells enriched from blood (not recorded which). The CDR3 loop is CASSLAGNSYEQYF. CDR3 bases: TGTGCCAGCAGTTTAGCGGGCAATTCCTACGAGCAGTACTTC.